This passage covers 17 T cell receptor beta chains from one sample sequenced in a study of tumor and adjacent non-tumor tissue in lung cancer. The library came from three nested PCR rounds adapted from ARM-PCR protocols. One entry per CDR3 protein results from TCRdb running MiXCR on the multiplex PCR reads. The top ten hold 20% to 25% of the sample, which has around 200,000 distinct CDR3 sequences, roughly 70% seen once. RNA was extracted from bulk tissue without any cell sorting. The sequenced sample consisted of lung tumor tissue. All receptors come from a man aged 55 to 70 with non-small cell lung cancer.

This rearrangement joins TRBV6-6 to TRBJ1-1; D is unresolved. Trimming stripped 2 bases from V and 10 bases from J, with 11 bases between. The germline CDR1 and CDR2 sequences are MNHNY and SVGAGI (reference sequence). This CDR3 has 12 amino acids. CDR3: CASSYQDAGAFF. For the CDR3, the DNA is TGTGCCAGCAGTTACCAGGACGCGGGAGCTTTCTTT.

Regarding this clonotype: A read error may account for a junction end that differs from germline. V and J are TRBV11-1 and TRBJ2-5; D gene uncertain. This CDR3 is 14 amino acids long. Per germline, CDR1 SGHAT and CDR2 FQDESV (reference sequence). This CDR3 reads CASISRTGEETQCF. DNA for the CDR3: TGTGCCAGCATCTCCCGGACCGGTGAAGAGACCCAGTGCTTC. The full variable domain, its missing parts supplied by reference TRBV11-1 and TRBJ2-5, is EAEVAQSPRYKITEKSQAVAFWCDPISGHATLYWYRQILGQGPELLVQFQDESVVDDSQLPKDRFSAERLKGVDSTLKIQPAELGDSAMYLCASISRTGEETQCFGPGTRLLVL.

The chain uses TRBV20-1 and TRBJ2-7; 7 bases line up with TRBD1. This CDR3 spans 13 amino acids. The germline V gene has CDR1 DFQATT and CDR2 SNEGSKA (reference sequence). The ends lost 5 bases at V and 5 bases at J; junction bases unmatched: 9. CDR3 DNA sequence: TGCAGTGCTGACAGGGAAGTCGGTCACGAGCAGTACTTC. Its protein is CSADREVGHEQYF.

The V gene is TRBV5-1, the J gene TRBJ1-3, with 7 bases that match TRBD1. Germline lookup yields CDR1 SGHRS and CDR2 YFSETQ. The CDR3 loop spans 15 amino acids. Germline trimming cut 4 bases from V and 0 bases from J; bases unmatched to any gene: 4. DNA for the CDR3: TGCGCCAGCAGCCATCAGGGGGGCTCTGGAAACACCATATATTTT. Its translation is CASSHQGGSGNTIYF.

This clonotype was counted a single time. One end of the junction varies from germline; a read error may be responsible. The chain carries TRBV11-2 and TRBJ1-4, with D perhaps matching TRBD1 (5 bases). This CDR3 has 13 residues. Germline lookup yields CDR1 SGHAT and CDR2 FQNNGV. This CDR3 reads CVSGTGLNEKLFF. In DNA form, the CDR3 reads TGTGTCAGCGGCACAGGACTGAATGAAAAACTGTTTTTT. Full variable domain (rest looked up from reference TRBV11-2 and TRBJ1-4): EAGVAQSPRYKIIEKRQSVAFWCNPISGHATLYWYQQILGQGPKLLIQFQNNGVVDDSQLPKDRFSAERLKGVDSTLKIQPAKLEDSAVYLCVSGTGLNEKLFFGSGTQLSVL.

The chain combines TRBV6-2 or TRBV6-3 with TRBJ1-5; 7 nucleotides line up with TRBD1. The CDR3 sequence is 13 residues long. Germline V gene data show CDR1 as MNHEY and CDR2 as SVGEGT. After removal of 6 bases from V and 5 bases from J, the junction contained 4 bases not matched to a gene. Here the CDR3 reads CASSTDRDQPQHF. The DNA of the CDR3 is TGTGCCAGCAGCACCGACAGGGATCAGCCCCAGCATTTT.

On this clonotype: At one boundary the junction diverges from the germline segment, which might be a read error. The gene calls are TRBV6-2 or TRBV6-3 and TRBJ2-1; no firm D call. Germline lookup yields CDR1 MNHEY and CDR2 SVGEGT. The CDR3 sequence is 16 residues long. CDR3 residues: CVSSYRGVSSYNEQFF. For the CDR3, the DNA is TGTGTCAGCAGTTACCGCGGCGTTAGCTCATACAATGAGCAGTTCTTC.

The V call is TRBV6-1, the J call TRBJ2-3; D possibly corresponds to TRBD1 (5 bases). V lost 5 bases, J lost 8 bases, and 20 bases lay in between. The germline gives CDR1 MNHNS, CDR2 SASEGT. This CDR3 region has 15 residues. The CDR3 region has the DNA TGTGCCAGCAGTCCTAAAGGGGTTCGGCCAGTTACGCAGTATTTT. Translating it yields CASSPKGVRPVTQYF.

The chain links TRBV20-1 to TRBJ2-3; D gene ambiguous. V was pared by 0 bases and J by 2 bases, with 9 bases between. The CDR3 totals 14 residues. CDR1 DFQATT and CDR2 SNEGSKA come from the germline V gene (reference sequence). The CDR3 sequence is CSARDPVITDTQYF. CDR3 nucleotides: TGCAGTGCTAGAGACCCGGTGATCACAGATACGCAGTATTTT.

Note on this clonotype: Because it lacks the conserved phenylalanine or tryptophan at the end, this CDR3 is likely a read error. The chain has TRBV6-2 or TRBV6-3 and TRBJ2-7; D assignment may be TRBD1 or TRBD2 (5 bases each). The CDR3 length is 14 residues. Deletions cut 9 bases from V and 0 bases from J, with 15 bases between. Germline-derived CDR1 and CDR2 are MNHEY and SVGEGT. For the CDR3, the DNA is TGTGCCAGGAGAAAGGGACGAAACTCCTACGAGCAGTACCTC. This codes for CARRKGRNSYEQYL.

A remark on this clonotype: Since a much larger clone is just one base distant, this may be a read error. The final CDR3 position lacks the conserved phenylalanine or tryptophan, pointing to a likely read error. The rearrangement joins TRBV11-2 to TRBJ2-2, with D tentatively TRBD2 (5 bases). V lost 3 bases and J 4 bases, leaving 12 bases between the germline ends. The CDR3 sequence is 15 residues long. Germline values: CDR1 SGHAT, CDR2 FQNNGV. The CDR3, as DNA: TGTGCCAGCAGCTTTCGGACCGCGGGCACCGGGGAGCTGTTTTTG. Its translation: CASSFRTAGTGELFL.

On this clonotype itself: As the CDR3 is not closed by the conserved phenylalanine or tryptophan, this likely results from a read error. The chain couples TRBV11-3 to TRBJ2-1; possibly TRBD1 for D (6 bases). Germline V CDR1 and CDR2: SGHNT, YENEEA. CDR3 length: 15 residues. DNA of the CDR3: TGTGCCAGCACCTTATACAGGGCGGCCTTCAATGAGCAGTTCCTC. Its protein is CASTLYRAAFNEQFL.

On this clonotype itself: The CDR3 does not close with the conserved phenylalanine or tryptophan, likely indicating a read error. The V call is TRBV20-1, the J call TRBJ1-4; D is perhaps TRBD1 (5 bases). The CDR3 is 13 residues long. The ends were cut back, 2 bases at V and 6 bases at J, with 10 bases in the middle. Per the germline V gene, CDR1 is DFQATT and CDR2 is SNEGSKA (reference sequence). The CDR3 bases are TGCAGTGCTAGACAGGGCCCTGATGAAAAACTGTTTTCT. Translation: CSARQGPDEKLFS.

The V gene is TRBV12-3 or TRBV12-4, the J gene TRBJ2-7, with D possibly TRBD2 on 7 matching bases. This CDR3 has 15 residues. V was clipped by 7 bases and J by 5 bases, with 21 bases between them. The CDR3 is CASNQGQGGYNEQYF. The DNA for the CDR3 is TGTGCCAGCAACCAGGGGCAGGGAGGGTATAACGAGCAGTACTTC.

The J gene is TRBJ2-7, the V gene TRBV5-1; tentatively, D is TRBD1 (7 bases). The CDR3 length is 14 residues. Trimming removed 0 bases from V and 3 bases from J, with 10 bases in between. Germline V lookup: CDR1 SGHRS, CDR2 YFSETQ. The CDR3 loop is CASSLGQGLYEQYF. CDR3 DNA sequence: TGCGCCAGCAGCTTGGGACAGGGACTCTACGAGCAGTACTTC.

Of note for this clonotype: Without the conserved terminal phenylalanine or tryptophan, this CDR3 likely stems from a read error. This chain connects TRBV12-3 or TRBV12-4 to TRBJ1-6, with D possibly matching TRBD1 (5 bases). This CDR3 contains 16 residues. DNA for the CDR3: TGTGTCAGCAGTTTACTCGGAGCGTCCGGGGGGTCACCCCTCCACTAT. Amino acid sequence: CVSSLLGASGGSPLHY.

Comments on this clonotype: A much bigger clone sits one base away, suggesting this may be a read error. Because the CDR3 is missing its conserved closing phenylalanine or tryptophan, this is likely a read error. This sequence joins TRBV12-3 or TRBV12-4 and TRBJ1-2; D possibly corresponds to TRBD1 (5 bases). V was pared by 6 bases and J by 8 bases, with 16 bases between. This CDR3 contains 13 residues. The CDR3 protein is CASRMQGTGGYTY. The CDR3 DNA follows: TGTGCCAGCAGAATGCAGGGTACGGGGGGCTACACCTAC.